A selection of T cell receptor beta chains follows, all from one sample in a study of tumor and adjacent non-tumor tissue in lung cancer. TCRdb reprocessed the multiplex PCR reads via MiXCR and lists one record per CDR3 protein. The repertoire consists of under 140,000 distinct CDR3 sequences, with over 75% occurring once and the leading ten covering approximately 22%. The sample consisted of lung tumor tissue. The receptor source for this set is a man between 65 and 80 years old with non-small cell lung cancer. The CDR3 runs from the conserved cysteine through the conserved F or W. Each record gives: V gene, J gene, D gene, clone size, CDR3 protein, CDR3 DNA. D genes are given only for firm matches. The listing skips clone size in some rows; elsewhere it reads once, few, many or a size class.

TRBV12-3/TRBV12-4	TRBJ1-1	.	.	CASSFHPTTGSIWGNTEALF	TGTGCCAGCAGTTTTCACCCCACGACAGGCTCGATCTGGGGGAACACTGAAGCTCTCTTT
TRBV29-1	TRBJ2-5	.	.	CNVEVGGETRYF	TGCAACGTTGAAGTAGGGGGAGAGACCCGATACTTC
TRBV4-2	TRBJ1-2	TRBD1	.	CAGSQDLGTGYGYTF	TGTGCCGGCAGCCAAGATCTCGGGACAGGCTATGGCTACACCTTC
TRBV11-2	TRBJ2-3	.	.	CASRRTATAGTKYF	TGTGCCAGCAGACGGACGGCCACGGCAGGTACGAAGTATTTT
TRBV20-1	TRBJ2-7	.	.	CSVTGAVEQYF	TGCAGTGTTACCGGGGCAGTCGAGCAGTATTTC
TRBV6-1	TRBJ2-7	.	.	CTSIEAQGAREQYF	TGTACCAGCATTGAAGCACAGGGAGCAAGGGAGCAGTACTTC
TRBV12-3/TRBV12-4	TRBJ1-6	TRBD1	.	CASTSGTGCYDSPLHF	TGTGCCAGCACCTCCGGGACAGGCTGCTATGATTCACCCCTCCACTTT
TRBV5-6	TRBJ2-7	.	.	CASSSNKRNFRYDQYF	TGTGCCAGTAGCTCTAACAAGAGGAACTTTAGGTACGACCAGTACTTC
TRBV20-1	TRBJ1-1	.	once	CSQDYGENTETFF	TGCAGTCAGGACTACGGGGAGAACACTGAAACTTTCTTT
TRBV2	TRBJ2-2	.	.	CASGGKDTGELSF	TGTGCCAGCGGTGGTAAGGACACCGGGGAGCTGTCTTTT
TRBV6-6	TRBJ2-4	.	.	CAGSGEQGFSKNIQYF	TGTGCCGGCAGTGGTGAGCAGGGGTTCTCCAAAAACATTCAGTACTTC
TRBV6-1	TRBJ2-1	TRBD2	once	CDSSEIGTSGRVVRNEQFF	TGTGACAGCAGTGAAATTGGGACTAGCGGGAGGGTGGTGAGGAATGAGCAGTTCTTC
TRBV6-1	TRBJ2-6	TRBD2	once	CASNTGLAAHSEANVLTF	TGTGCCAGCAATACGGGACTAGCGGCACATTCTGAGGCCAACGTCCTGACTTTC
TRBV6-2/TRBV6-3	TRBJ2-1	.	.	CASNRVVYNEPFF	TGTGCCAGCAACAGAGTCGTTTACAATGAGCCGTTCTTC
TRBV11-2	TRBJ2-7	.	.	CASSPPAVTPTHEQYF	TGTGCCAGCAGTCCCCCCGCCGTGACACCAACCCACGAGCAGTACTTC
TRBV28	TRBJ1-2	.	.	CASSPDIGFHNYGYTF	TGTGCCAGCAGTCCTGATATAGGGTTTCATAACTATGGCTACACCTTC
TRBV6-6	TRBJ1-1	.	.	CDSRDRSTEAFF	TGTGACAGCAGGGACCGTAGTACTGAAGCTTTCTTT
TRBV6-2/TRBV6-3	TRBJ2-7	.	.	CASSPQRGSLMEQYF	TGTGCCAGCAGTCCTCAGAGAGGGAGCCTTATGGAGCAGTACTTC
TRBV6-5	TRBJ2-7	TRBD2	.	CARMRLAGGRSSYEQYF	TGTGCCAGGATGCGACTAGCCGGCGGGAGAAGCTCCTACGAGCAGTACTTT
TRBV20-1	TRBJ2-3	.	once	CSTRYAFRTDTQYF	TGCAGTACTAGATATGCCTTCCGCACAGATACGCAGTATTTT
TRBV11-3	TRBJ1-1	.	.	CASSLYSISMNAEAFF	TGTGCCAGCAGCTTATACAGCATCAGTATGAACGCTGAAGCTTTCTTT
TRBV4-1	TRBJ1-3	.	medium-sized	CASSQDLLGAGNTIYF	TGCGCCAGCAGCCAAGATCTTCTCGGGGCTGGAAACACCATATATTTT
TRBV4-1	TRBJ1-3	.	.	CASNQIHGGRIGNTIYF	TGCGCCAGCAACCAAATCCATGGGGGGCGCATTGGAAACACCATATATTTT
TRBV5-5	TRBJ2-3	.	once	CASGRSVPTDMQYF	TGTGCCAGCGGTCGTTCGGTTCCCACAGATATGCAGTATTTT
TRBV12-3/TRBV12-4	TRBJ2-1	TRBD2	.	CTGSLAGGSDERFF	TGTACCGGGAGTCTAGCGGGGGGCTCGGATGAGCGGTTCTTC
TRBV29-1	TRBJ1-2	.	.	CSVLQRGAYSYNF	TGCAGCGTTCTCCAGAGGGGAGCCTATAGCTACAACTTC
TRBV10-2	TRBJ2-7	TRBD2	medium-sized	CASRTGLAEQYF	TGCGCCAGCAGGACGGGACTAGCGGAGCAGTACTTC
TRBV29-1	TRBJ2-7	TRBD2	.	CSVEDTRLAGVSYEEYF	TGCAGCGTTGAAGATACTAGACTAGCGGGAGTATCCTACGAAGAGTACTTC
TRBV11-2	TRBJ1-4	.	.	CASSIIGTSNEKLFF	TGTGCCAGTAGCATAATTGGGACAAGTAATGAAAAACTGTTTTTT
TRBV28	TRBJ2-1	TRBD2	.	CASSQAGDRCNGQFF	TGTGCCAGCAGTCAAGCGGGAGATCGTTGCAATGGGCAGTTCTTC
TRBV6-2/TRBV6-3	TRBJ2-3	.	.	CVSSYRAPQTDRHYF	TGTGTCAGCAGTTACAGGGCCCCGCAGACAGATAGGCACTATTTT
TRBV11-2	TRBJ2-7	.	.	CTSSGVSISYEQYF	TGTACCAGCAGCGGAGTCAGCATAAGCTACGAACAGTACTTC
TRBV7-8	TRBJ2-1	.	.	CASRSDYHDYNEQFF	TGTGCCAGCAGGTCCGACTACCACGACTACAATGAGCAGTTCTTC
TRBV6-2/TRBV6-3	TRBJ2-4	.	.	CASRYQIAKNIQYF	TGTGCCAGCCGTTACCAGATTGCCAAAAACATTCAGTACTTC
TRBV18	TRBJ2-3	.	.	CASSPGLADTEYF	TGTGCCAGCTCACCCGGCTTGGCAGATACGGAGTATTTT
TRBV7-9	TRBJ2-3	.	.	CASSLARGEIANTQYF	TGTGCCAGCAGCTTAGCCAGGGGCGAGATCGCAAATACGCAGTATTTT
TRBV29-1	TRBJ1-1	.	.	CSVSRAKNTEALF	TGCAGCGTCTCGCGGGCCAAGAACACTGAAGCTCTCTTT
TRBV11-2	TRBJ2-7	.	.	CASSLVVTLEQYF	TGTGCCAGCAGCTTAGTAGTAACTCTCGAGCAGTATTTC
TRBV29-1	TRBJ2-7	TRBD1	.	CSVEEKGTGLIYEQCF	TGCAGCGTTGAAGAAAAAGGGACAGGGTTGATCTACGAGCAATGTTTC
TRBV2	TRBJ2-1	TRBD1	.	CASSAGQLDKEQFF	TGTGCCAGCAGTGCGGGACAGCTAGACAAAGAGCAGTTCTTC
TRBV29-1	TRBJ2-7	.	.	CSVEGAGPTYKQYF	TGCAGCGTTGAAGGGGCGGGACCGACCTACAAGCAGTATTTC
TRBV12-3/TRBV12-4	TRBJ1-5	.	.	CASSQGNNRPQHF	TGTGCCAGCAGCCAGGGCAACAATCGGCCACAGCATTTT
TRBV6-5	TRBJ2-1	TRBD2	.	CASNLNVAGSYNERFF	TGTGCCAGCAATCTAAACGTAGCGGGCTCCTACAATGAGCGGTTCTTC
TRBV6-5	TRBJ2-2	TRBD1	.	CANSYYPPGTGGTGGELFF	TGTGCCAACAGTTACTACCCCCCCGGGACAGGGGGTACTGGCGGGGAGCTGTTTTTT
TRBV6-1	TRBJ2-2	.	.	CACSALKAGELFF	TGTGCCTGCAGTGCCCTGAAGGCCGGGGAACTGTTTTTT
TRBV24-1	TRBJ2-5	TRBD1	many	CATSDLTGMIETQYF	TGTGCCACCAGTGATCTGACAGGGATGATTGAGACCCAGTACTTC
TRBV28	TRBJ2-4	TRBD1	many	CATKKRQGLMRENIQYF	TGTGCCACCAAAAAACGACAGGGATTGATGAGGGAAAACATTCAGTACTTC
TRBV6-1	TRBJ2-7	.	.	CASSLTGEQYF	TGTGCCAGCAGCTTGACTGGCGAGCAATACTTC
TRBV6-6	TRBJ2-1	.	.	CANSPLRVFNNEHFF	TGTGCCAACAGCCCCCTGAGGGTTTTTAACAATGAGCACTTCTTC
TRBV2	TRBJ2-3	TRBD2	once	CDSKLAGASTDTQYF	TGTGACAGCAAGCTAGCGGGAGCTTCCACAGATACGCAGTATTTT
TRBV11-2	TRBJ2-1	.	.	CASSLLVRDWSSCNEQFF	TGTGCCAGCAGCTTACTTGTGCGGGACTGGTCCTCCTGCAATGAGCAATTCTTC
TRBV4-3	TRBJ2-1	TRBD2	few	CASGQDSAGAEYNEQFF	TGCGCCAGCGGCCAAGACTCAGCGGGGGCTGAATACAATGAGCAGTTCTTC
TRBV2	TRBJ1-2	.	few	CASSEEGAGYTF	TGTGCCAGCAGTGAAGAGGGCGCTGGCTACACCTTC